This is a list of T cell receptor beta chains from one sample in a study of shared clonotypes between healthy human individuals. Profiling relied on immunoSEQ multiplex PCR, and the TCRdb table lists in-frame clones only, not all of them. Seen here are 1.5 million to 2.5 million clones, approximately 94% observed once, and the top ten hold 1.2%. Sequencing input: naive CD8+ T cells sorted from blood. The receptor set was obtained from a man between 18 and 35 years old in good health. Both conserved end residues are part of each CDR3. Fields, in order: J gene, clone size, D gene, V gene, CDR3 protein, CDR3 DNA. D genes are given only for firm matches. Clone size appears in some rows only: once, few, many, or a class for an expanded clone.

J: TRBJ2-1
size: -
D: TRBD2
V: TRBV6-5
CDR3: CASSPGLAYNEQFF
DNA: TGTGCCAGTTCCCCGGGACTAGCTTACAATGAGCAGTTCTTC

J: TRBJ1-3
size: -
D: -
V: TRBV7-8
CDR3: CASSFPPTAVSGNTIYF
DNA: TGTGCCAGCAGCTTCCCCCCGACCGCGGTCTCTGGAAACACCATATATTTT

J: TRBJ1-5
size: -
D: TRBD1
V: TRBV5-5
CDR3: CASSLTGTEPNQPQHF
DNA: TGTGCCAGCAGCTTGACGGGGACAGAGCCCAATCAGCCCCAGCATTTT

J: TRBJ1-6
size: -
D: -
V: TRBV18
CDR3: CASSLVAGSPLHF
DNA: TGTGCCAGCTCACTGGTGGCGGGATCACCCCTCCACTTT

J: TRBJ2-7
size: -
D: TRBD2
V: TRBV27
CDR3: CASRRERSYEQYF
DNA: TGTGCCAGCAGGCGGGAGAGGTCCTACGAGCAGTACTTC

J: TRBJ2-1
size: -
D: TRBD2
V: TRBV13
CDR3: CASSLVASGGASLDDEQFF
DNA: TGTGCCAGCAGCTTAGTTGCTAGCGGGGGGGCCTCTCTGGACGATGAGCAGTTCTTC

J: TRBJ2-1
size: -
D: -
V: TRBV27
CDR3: CASSPGTIRASYNEQFF
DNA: TGTGCCAGCAGCCCCGGCACGATTAGGGCCAGCTACAATGAGCAGTTCTTC

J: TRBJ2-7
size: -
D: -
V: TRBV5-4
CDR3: CASSFSPVYEQYF
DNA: TGTGCCAGCAGCTTCTCGCCGGTCTACGAGCAGTACTTC

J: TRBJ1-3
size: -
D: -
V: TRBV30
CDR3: CAWRTDSGNTIYF
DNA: TGTGCCTGGAGAACAGACTCTGGAAACACCATATATTTT

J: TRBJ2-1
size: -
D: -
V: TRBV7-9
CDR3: CATPVPSYNEQFF
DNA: TGTGCCACCCCGGTACCTTCCTACAATGAGCAGTTCTTC

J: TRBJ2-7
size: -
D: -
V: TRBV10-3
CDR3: CAISASPRGYEQYF
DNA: TGTGCCATCAGTGCCTCACCACGGGGCTACGAGCAGTACTTC

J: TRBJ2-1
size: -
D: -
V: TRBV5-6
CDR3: CASSFGSNEQFF
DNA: TGTGCCAGCAGCTTTGGTTCCAATGAGCAGTTCTTC

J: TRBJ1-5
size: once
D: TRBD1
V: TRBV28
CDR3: CASSFPGQGPDSNQPQHF
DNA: TGTGCCAGCAGTTTCCCGGGACAGGGACCCGATAGCAATCAGCCCCAGCATTTT

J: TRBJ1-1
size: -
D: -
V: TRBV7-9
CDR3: CASSEGGTEAFF
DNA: TGTGCCAGCAGCGAGGGAGGCACTGAAGCTTTCTTT

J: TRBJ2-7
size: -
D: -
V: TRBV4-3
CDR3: CASSLGGYQGAYEQYF
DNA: TGCGCCAGCAGCCTCGGAGGGTATCAAGGGGCCTACGAGCAGTACTTC

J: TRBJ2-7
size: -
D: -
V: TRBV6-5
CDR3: CASSYGDPGTYEQYF
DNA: TGTGCCAGCAGTTACGGGGACCCCGGAACCTACGAGCAGTACTTC

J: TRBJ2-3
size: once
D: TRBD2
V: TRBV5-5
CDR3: CASSLVTGTSPTDTQYF
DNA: TGTGCCAGCAGCTTGGTCACGGGGACTAGCCCCACAGATACGCAGTATTTT

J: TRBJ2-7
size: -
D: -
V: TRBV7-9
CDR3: CASSPSSFDEQYF
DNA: TGTGCCAGCAGCCCGAGCTCCTTTGACGAGCAGTACTTC

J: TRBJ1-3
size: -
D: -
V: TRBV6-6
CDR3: CASSYSPTEFGNTIYF
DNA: TGTGCCAGCAGTTACTCTCCGACGGAGTTTGGAAACACCATATATTTT

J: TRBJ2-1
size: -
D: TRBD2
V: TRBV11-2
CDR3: CASSSTLAGPYNEQFF
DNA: TGTGCCAGCAGCTCAACCTTAGCGGGACCGTACAATGAGCAGTTCTTC

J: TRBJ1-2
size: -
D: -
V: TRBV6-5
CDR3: CASSSQETVNYGYTF
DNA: TGTGCCAGCAGTTCTCAGGAGACAGTTAACTATGGCTACACCTTC

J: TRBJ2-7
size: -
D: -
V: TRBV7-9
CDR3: CASSLAGTVLYEQYF
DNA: TGTGCCAGCAGCTTAGCCGGGACCGTCCTCTACGAGCAGTACTTC

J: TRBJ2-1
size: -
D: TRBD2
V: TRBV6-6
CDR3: CASQAGNYNEQFF
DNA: TGTGCCAGCCAAGCGGGAAACTACAATGAGCAGTTCTTC

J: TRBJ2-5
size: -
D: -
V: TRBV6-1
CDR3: CASSWAETQYF
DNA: TGTGCCAGCAGTTGGGCCGAGACCCAGTACTTC

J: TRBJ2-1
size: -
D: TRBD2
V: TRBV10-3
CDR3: CAISESGGEGLNEQFF
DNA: TGTGCCATCAGTGAGTCTGGGGGGGAAGGACTCAATGAGCAGTTCTTC

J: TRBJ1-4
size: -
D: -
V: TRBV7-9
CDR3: CASSLEGGQLIDEKLFF
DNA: TGTGCCAGCAGCTTAGAGGGAGGACAGTTGATCGATGAAAAACTGTTTTTT

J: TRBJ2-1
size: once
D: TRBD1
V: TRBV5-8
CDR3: CASSGRDREHEQFF
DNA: TGTGCCAGCAGCGGCCGGGACAGGGAACATGAGCAGTTCTTC

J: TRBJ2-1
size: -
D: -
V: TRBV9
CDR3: CASSAEGGYSYNEQFF
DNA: TGTGCCAGCAGCGCCGAGGGGGGCTACTCCTACAATGAGCAGTTCTTC

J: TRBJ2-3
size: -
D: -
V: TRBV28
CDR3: CASSFGLGTDTQYF
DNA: TGTGCCAGCAGTTTTGGACTTGGCACAGATACGCAGTATTTT

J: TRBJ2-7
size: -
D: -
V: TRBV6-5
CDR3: CASSRVSYEQYF
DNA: TGTGCCAGCAGTCGGGTCTCCTACGAGCAGTACTTC

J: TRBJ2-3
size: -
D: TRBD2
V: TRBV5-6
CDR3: CASSLAIQGLHTDTQYF
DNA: TGTGCCAGCAGCTTGGCGATTCAGGGACTACACACAGATACGCAGTATTTT

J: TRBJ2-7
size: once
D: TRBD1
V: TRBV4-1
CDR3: CASSQAPGQGYEQYF
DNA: TGCGCCAGCAGCCAGGCACCGGGACAGGGCTACGAGCAGTACTTC

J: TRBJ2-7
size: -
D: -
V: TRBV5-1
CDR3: CASSLAKGHEQYF
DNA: TGCGCCAGCAGCTTGGCCAAAGGACACGAGCAGTACTTC